This T cell receptor (beta chain) was retrieved from a study of T cell responses to AZD1222 COVID-19 vaccine. Whole-study context: Timing groups of about 4 and about 12 weeks for second doses were pooled.

Points from the study as a whole: Donors were largely white British and mainly female; clonal diversity was possibly underestimated. Only a handful of AZD1222 recipients, several in all, had baseline seropositivity. Unmutated variant regions reportedly attract nearly half of all spike-specific TCRs.

Germline trimming cut 4 bases from V and 6 bases from J; bases unmatched to any gene: 10. The CDR3 is 15 amino acids. In germline, CDR1 is SGHRS, CDR2 YFSETQ. Using immunoSEQ multiplex PCR, the repertoire was profiled, and TCRdb retains in-frame clones only, with some absent. The sample lists about 86,000 clones; roughly 90% were seen once. Comment on this clone: Antigen: not known.

The sample was peripheral blood, taken on day 0 of AZD1222 vaccination. The rearrangement links TRBV5-1 to TRBJ1-1, with 9 bases that match TRBD1. The TCR was taken from an adult in good health. The CDR3 here is CASSPRTGEGAEAFF. CDR3 nucleotides: TGCGCCAGCAGCCCAAGGACAGGGGAAGGGGCTGAAGCTTTCTTT.